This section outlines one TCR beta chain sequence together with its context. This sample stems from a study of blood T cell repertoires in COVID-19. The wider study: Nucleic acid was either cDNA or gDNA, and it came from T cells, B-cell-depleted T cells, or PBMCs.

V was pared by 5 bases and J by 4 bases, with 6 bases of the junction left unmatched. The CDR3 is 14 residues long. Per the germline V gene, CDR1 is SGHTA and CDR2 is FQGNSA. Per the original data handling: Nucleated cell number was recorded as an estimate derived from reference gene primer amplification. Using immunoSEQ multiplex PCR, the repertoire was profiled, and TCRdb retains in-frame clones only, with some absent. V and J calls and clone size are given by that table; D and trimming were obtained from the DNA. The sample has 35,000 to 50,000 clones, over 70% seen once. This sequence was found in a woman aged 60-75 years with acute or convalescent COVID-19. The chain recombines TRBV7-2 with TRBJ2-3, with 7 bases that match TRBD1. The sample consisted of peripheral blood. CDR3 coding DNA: TGTGCCAGCAGCCTCCAGACAGGGCCAGATACGCAGTATTTT. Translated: CASSLQTGPDTQYF.